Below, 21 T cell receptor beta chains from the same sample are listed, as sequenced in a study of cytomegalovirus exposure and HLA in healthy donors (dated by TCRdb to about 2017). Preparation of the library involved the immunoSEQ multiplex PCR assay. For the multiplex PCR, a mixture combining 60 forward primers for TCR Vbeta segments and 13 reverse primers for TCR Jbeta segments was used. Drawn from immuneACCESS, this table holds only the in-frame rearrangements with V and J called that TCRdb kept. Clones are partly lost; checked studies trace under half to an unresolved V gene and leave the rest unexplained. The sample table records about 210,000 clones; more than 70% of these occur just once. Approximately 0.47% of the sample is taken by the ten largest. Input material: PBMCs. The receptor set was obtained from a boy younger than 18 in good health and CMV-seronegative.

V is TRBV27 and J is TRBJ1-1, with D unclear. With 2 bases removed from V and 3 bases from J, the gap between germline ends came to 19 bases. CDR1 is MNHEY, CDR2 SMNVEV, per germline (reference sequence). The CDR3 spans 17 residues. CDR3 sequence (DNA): TGTGCCAGCAGTTTAAGCGTTAGTTGGGTAGGAGACACTGAAGCTTTCTTT. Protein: CASSLSVSWVGDTEAFF.

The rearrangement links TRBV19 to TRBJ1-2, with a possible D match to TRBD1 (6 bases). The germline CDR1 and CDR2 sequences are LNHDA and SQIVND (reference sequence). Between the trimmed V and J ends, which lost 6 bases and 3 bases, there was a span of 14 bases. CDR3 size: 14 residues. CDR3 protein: CASRTQGGDYGYTF. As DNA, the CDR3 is TGTGCCAGTAGAACACAGGGAGGGGACTATGGCTACACCTTC.

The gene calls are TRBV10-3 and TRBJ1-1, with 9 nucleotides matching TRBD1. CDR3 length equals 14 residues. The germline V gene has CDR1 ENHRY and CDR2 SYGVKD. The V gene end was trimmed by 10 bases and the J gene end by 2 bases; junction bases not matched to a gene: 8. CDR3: CATKLGQGNTEAFF. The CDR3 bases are TGTGCCACCAAATTGGGACAGGGAAACACTGAAGCTTTCTTT.

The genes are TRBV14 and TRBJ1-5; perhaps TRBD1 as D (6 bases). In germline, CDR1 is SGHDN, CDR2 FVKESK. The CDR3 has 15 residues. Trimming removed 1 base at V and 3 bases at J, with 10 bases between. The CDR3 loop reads CASSQGRGNNQPQHF. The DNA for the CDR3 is TGTGCCAGCAGCCAAGGCAGGGGTAACAATCAGCCCCAGCATTTT.

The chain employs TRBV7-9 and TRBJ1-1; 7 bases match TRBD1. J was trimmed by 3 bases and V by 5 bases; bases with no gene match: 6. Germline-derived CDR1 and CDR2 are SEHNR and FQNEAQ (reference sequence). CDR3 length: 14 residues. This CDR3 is CASSERQGDTEAFF. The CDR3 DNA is TGTGCCAGCAGCGAAAGACAGGGAGACACTGAAGCTTTCTTT.

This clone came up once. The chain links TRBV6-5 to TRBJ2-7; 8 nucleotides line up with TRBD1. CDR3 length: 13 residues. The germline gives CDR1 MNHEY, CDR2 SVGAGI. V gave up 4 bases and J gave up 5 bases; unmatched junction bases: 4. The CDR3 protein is CASSLTGVHEQYF. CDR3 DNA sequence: TGTGCCAGCAGTTTGACAGGGGTACACGAGCAGTACTTC.

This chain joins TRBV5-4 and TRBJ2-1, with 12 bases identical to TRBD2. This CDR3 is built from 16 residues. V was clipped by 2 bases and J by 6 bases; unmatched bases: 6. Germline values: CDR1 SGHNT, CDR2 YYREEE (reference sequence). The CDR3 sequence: CASSFLAGGPGNEQFF. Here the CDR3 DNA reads TGTGCCAGCAGCTTTCTAGCGGGAGGGCCTGGCAATGAGCAGTTCTTC. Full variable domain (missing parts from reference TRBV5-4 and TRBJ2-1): ETGVTQSPTHLIKTRGQQVTLRCSSQSGHNTVSWYQQALGQGPQFIFQYYREEENGRGNFPPRFSGLQFPNYSSELNVNALELDDSALYLCASSFLAGGPGNEQFFGPGTRLTVL.

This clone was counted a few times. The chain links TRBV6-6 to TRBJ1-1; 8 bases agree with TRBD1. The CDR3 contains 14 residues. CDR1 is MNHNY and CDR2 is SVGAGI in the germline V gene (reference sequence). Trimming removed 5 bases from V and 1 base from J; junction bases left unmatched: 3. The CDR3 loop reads CASSRTGSNTEAFF. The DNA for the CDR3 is TGTGCCAGCAGTCGGACAGGGTCGAACACTGAAGCTTTCTTT.

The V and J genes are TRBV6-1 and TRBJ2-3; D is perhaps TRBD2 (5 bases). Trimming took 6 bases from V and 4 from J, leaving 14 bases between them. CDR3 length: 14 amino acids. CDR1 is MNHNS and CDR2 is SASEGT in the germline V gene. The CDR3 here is CASRPLERADTQYF. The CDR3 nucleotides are TGTGCCAGCAGGCCACTAGAAAGGGCAGATACGCAGTATTTT.

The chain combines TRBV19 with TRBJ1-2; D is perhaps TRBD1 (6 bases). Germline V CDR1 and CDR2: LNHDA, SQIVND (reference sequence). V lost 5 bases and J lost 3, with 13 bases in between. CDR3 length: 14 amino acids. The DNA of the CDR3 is TGTGCCAGTAGTGGACAGAGAAAAGACTATGGCTACACCTTC. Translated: CASSGQRKDYGYTF.

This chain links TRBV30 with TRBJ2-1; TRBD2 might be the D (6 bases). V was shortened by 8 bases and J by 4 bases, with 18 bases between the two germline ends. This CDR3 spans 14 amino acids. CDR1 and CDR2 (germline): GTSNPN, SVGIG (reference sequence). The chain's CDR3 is CAASRDWLYNEQFF. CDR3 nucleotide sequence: TGTGCCGCGTCCCGGGACTGGCTATACAATGAGCAGTTCTTC.

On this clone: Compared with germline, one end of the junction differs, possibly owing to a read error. CDR3 region: CSSRPTGVEHGYTF. CDR3 coding DNA: TGTTCCAGCAGGCCAACAGGGGTGGAACATGGCTACACCTTC. This chain joins TRBV7-9 and TRBJ1-2; 7 bases agree with TRBD1. The CDR3 extends over 14 amino acids. Germline values: CDR1 SEHNR, CDR2 FQNEAQ (reference sequence).

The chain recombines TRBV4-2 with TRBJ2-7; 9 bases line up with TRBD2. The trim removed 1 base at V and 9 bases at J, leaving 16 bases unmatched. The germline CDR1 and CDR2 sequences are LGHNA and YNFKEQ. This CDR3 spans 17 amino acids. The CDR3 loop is CASSQGLAVGLPCGQYF. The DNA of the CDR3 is TGTGCCAGCAGCCAAGGACTAGCGGTCGGGCTCCCCTGCGGGCAGTACTTC.

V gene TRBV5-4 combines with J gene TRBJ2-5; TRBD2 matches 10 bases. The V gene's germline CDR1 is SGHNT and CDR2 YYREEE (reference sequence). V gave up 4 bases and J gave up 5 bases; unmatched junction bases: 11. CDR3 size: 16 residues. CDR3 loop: CASSPGGLAGVETQYF. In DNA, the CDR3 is TGTGCCAGCAGCCCGGGGGGGCTAGCGGGAGTGGAGACCCAGTACTTC.

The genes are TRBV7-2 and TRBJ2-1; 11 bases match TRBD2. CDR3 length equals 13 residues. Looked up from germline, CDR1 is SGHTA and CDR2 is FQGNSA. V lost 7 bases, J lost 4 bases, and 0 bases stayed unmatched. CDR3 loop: CASTSGRYNEQFF. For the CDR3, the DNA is TGTGCCAGCACTAGCGGGAGGTACAATGAGCAGTTCTTC.

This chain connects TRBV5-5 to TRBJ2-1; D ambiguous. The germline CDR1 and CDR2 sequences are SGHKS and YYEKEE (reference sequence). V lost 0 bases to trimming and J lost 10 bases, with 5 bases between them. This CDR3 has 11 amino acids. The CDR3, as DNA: TGTGCCAGCAGCTTGGCTTCGGAGCAGTTCTTC. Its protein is CASSLASEQFF.

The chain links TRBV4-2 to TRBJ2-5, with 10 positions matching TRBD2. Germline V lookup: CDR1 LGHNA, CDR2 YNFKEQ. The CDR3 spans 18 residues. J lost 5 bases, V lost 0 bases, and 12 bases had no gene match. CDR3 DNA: TGTGCCAGCAGCCAAGATACTAGCGGGACCAGGCCGTGGGAGACCCAGTACTTC. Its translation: CASSQDTSGTRPWETQYF.

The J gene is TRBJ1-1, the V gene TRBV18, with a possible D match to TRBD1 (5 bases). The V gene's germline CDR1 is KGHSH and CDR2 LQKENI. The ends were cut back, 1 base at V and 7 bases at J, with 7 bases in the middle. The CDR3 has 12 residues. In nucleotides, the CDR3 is TGTGCCAGCTCACCACGGAGGGGTGAAGCTTTCTTT. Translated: CASSPRRGEAFF.

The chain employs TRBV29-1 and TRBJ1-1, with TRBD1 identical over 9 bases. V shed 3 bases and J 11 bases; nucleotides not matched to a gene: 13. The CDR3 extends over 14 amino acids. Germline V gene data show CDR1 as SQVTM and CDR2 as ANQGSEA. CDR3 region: CSVDFTGGAKPAFF. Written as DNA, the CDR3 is TGCAGCGTTGATTTTACAGGGGGCGCAAAGCCGGCTTTCTTT.

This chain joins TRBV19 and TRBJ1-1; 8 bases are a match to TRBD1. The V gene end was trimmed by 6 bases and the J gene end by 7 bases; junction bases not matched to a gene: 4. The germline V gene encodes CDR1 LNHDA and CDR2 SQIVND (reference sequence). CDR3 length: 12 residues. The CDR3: CASSLDRVEAFF. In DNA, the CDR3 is TGTGCCAGTAGCCTGGACAGGGTTGAAGCTTTCTTT.

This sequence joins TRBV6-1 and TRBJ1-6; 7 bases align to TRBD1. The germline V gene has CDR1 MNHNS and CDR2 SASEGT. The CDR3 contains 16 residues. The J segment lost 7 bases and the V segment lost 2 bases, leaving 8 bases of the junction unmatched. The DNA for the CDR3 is TGTGCCAGCAGTGAACCGACAGGGACGAGGAATTCACCCCTCCACTTT. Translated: CASSEPTGTRNSPLHF.